Listed below are T cell receptor beta chains from one sample, sequenced in a study of blood T cell repertoires in COVID-19. Profiled with immunoSEQ multiplex PCR; TCRdb holds only in-frame clones, not every one. The table has just over 300,000 clones, 70% to 90% seen once. Input material: PBMCs or T cells enriched from blood (not recorded which). These receptors came from a man under 40 who had recovered from COVID-19. Both conserved end residues are trimmed from each CDR3. Clone size is stated in some rows and not others, as once, few, many or a class when expanded.

CDR3aa | v_gene | abundance | j_gene
ASLRRGGRGGELF | TRBV28 | NA | TRBJ2-2
ASSESGGAKNIQY | TRBV10-1 | NA | TRBJ2-4
AWTRGAPTDTQY | TRBV30 | NA | TRBJ2-3
ASSWGSDRLNTEAF | TRBV5-8 | NA | TRBJ1-1
ASSQDRREQY | TRBV14 | NA | TRBJ2-7
ASSLRTALHEQY | TRBV5-1 | NA | TRBJ2-7
ASSQDWGQGYGYT | TRBV3-1/TRBV3-2 | NA | TRBJ1-2
ASRLSEGRNTEAF | TRBV5-1 | NA | TRBJ1-1
ASSLFGAQEGETQY | TRBV5-1 | NA | TRBJ2-5
ASSPREAGELF | TRBV18 | NA | TRBJ2-2
AWTVGLNTEAF | TRBV30 | once | TRBJ1-1
SVGQGGPETQY | TRBV29-1 | NA | TRBJ2-5
ASSEGGQGFEKLF | TRBV6-1 | NA | TRBJ1-4
ASSYRRFYEQY | TRBV6-5 | NA | TRBJ2-7
ASSLATGLEKLF | TRBV5-6 | NA | TRBJ1-4
ASSLFGQPTDTQY | TRBV27 | NA | TRBJ2-3
ASSLLAGSGEKLF | TRBV28 | few | TRBJ1-4
ASSPFRAGGGPGY | TRBV7-2 | NA | TRBJ2-5
ASSLTPLAGESDEQF | TRBV7-3 | NA | TRBJ2-1
ASSKGALNTGELF | TRBV27 | NA | TRBJ2-2
ASSQGSPLH | TRBV6-2/TRBV6-3 | NA | TRBJ1-6
ASSGLNSNQPQH | TRBV19 | NA | TRBJ1-5
ASSDVVQGQETQY | TRBV6-1 | NA | TRBJ2-5
ASSERQTYEQY | TRBV25-1 | NA | TRBJ2-7
AWSSWGRTGELF | TRBV30 | NA | TRBJ2-2
ASSPGARATIYGYT | TRBV4-2 | NA | TRBJ1-2
ASSKQAVAEAF | TRBV3-1/TRBV3-2 | NA | TRBJ1-1
ASSSTGAGGETQY | TRBV7-3 | few | TRBJ2-5
ASSPRGQGPPEQY | TRBV7-2 | NA | TRBJ2-7
SASPAGAGANVLT | TRBV20-1 | NA | TRBJ2-6
ACSYRAAEAF | TRBV30 | NA | TRBJ1-1
ASRDRGYEQY | TRBV12-3/TRBV12-4 | NA | TRBJ2-7
ASSYTSGGVNEQF | TRBV6-5 | NA | TRBJ2-1
ASSLAYPGGGADEQF | TRBV5-1 | NA | TRBJ2-1
ASSPHLGPSGNTIY | TRBV5-1 | NA | TRBJ1-3
ASSLYTDTQY | TRBV6-2/TRBV6-3 | NA | TRBJ2-3
ASSPGQGRADTQY | TRBV13 | NA | TRBJ2-3